A selection of T cell receptor beta chains follows, all from one sample in a study of beta chain features in type 1 diabetes. This table comes from immunoSEQ multiplex PCR, and its TCRdb copy is limited to in-frame clones, with some not included. Of some 240,000 clones listed, roughly 16% are singletons. Sequencing was performed on naive CD4+ T cells from blood. Every receptor here comes from a man aged 25-45 years with type 1 diabetes. Both conserved end residues are part of each CDR3. A D gene is named only where the DNA matches it firmly. Size tells how often a clone was seen (once, few, many) or the class of an expanded clone, and some rows leave it out.

D: .; J: TRBJ2-3; size: few; V: TRBV7-2; CDR3: CASSGPGLLADTQYF; DNA: TGTGCCAGCAGCGGACCGGGACTCCTAGCAGATACGCAGTATTTT
D: TRBD1; J: TRBJ2-5; size: .; V: TRBV30; CDR3: CAWSTTTGGAETQYF; DNA: TGTGCCTGGAGTACAACAACAGGGGGCGCCGAGACCCAGTACTTC
D: .; J: TRBJ1-2; size: .; V: TRBV5-1; CDR3: CASSSETALPYGYTF; DNA: TGCGCCAGCAGCTCCGAGACAGCCCTGCCCTATGGCTACACCTTC
D: .; J: TRBJ1-2; size: few; V: TRBV2; CDR3: CASRSQGTYNYGYTF; DNA: TGTGCCAGCAGGAGCCAGGGAACCTACAACTATGGCTACACCTTC
D: .; J: TRBJ1-2; size: .; V: TRBV6-6; CDR3: CASTLTDAANYGYTF; DNA: TGTGCCAGCACCCTGACAGACGCAGCTAACTATGGCTACACCTTC
D: .; J: TRBJ2-5; size: few; V: TRBV16; CDR3: CASSLDRETQYF; DNA: TGTGCCAGCAGCCTCGATAGGGAGACCCAGTACTTC
D: .; J: TRBJ2-1; size: .; V: TRBV7-2; CDR3: CASSLEKNEQFF; DNA: TGTGCCAGCAGCTTAGAAAAGAATGAGCAGTTCTTC
D: .; J: TRBJ2-7; size: .; V: TRBV15; CDR3: CATSRDSPKSSYEQYF; DNA: TGTGCCACCAGCAGAGATTCTCCCAAGAGCTCCTACGAGCAGTACTTC
D: .; J: TRBJ2-6; size: .; V: TRBV11-2; CDR3: CASSQIKGPAGANVLTF; DNA: TGTGCCAGCAGCCAAATAAAAGGTCCTGCTGGGGCCAACGTCCTGACTTTC
D: TRBD1; J: TRBJ2-5; size: .; V: TRBV7-2; CDR3: CASSLAWGQGETQYF; DNA: TGTGCCAGCAGCTTAGCCTGGGGACAGGGAGAGACCCAGTACTTC
D: .; J: TRBJ2-3; size: few; V: TRBV4-3; CDR3: CASSQRLQGDTQYF; DNA: TGCGCCAGCAGCCAACGGTTACAGGGAGATACGCAGTATTTT
D: .; J: TRBJ1-1; size: few; V: TRBV7-2; CDR3: CASSTRTASTTEAFF; DNA: TGTGCCAGCAGCACCCGTACGGCTTCGACCACTGAAGCTTTCTTT
D: .; J: TRBJ1-2; size: few; V: TRBV7-2; CDR3: CASSGARGKGYGYTF; DNA: TGTGCCAGCAGCGGGGCCCGCGGGAAAGGCTATGGCTACACCTTC
D: TRBD2; J: TRBJ2-1; size: few; V: TRBV7-2; CDR3: CASSLMASGSSGSYNEQFF; DNA: TGTGCCAGCAGCTTAATGGCTAGCGGGAGCTCGGGCTCCTACAATGAGCAGTTCTTC
D: TRBD2; J: TRBJ2-7; size: few; V: TRBV25-1; CDR3: CASRTSGSLEQYF; DNA: TGTGCCAGCCGGACTAGCGGGTCTCTCGAGCAGTACTTC
D: TRBD2; J: TRBJ2-2; size: .; V: TRBV7-2; CDR3: CASSFLAGVPGELFF; DNA: TGTGCCAGCAGCTTCCTAGCGGGAGTCCCCGGGGAGCTGTTTTTT
D: .; J: TRBJ2-6; size: .; V: TRBV9; CDR3: CASSPRGSGANVLTF; DNA: TGTGCCAGCAGCCCCCGAGGCTCTGGGGCCAACGTCCTGACTTTC
D: .; J: TRBJ1-1; size: few; V: TRBV6-5; CDR3: CASSYSTYTEAFF; DNA: TGTGCCAGCAGTTACTCGACGTACACTGAAGCTTTCTTT
D: TRBD1; J: TRBJ2-3; size: few; V: TRBV27; CDR3: CASSHRGPADTQYF; DNA: TGTGCCAGCAGCCACAGGGGGCCCGCAGATACGCAGTATTTT
D: TRBD2; J: TRBJ2-5; size: few; V: TRBV5-1; CDR3: CASSLWGGFQETQYF; DNA: TGCGCCAGCAGCCTATGGGGAGGGTTCCAAGAGACCCAGTACTTC
D: TRBD1; J: TRBJ2-7; size: few; V: TRBV5-1; CDR3: CASSLSGQGRSEQYF; DNA: TGCGCCAGCAGCTTATCCGGACAGGGGAGAAGCGAGCAGTACTTC
D: .; J: TRBJ1-5; size: once; V: TRBV18; CDR3: CASSPQGNQPQHF; DNA: TGTGCCAGCTCACCACAGGGCAATCAGCCCCAGCATTTT
D: TRBD1; J: TRBJ2-7; size: .; V: TRBV10-3; CDR3: CAIRGTGEYEQYF; DNA: TGTGCCATCAGGGGGACAGGGGAATACGAGCAGTACTTC
D: TRBD2; J: TRBJ2-1; size: .; V: TRBV5-6; CDR3: CASSSTSGLYNEQFF; DNA: TGTGCCAGCAGCTCCACTAGCGGACTCTACAATGAGCAGTTCTTC
D: TRBD1; J: TRBJ1-4; size: .; V: TRBV2; CDR3: CASSVTGKEKLFF; DNA: TGTGCCAGCAGTGTGACAGGGAAGGAAAAACTGTTTTTT
D: .; J: TRBJ1-4; size: .; V: TRBV28; CDR3: CASRNEAYEKLFF; DNA: TGTGCCAGTCGAAACGAGGCCTATGAAAAACTGTTTTTT
D: .; J: TRBJ1-1; size: few; V: TRBV30; CDR3: CAWKVWQEYTEAFF; DNA: TGTGCCTGGAAAGTTTGGCAGGAATACACTGAAGCTTTCTTT
D: .; J: TRBJ2-3; size: .; V: TRBV7-2; CDR3: CASSFSSGTDTQYF; DNA: TGTGCCAGCAGCTTTTCTTCGGGCACAGATACGCAGTATTTT
D: .; J: TRBJ1-5; size: few; V: TRBV4-1; CDR3: CASSQGAEYQPQHF; DNA: TGCGCCAGCAGCCAAGGGGCAGAATATCAGCCCCAGCATTTT
D: .; J: TRBJ1-2; size: .; V: TRBV14; CDR3: CASSRYYGYTF; DNA: TGTGCCAGCAGCCGGTACTATGGCTACACCTTC
D: TRBD1; J: TRBJ2-7; size: .; V: TRBV30; CDR3: CATLNRGISYEQYF; DNA: TGTGCCACATTAAACAGGGGGATTTCCTACGAGCAGTACTTC
D: .; J: TRBJ1-2; size: few; V: TRBV6-1; CDR3: CASNGQSYGYTF; DNA: TGTGCCAGCAACGGACAGAGCTATGGCTACACCTTC
D: .; J: TRBJ2-4; size: few; V: TRBV7-9; CDR3: CASSLLENIQYF; DNA: TGTGCCAGCAGCTTACTGGAAAACATTCAGTACTTC
D: TRBD1; J: TRBJ2-7; size: few; V: TRBV28; CDR3: CASSFGTGVFEQYF; DNA: TGTGCCAGCAGTTTCGGGACAGGGGTATTCGAGCAGTACTTC
D: .; J: TRBJ2-5; size: few; V: TRBV15; CDR3: CATSSRQETQYF; DNA: TGTGCCACCAGCAGCCGGCAAGAGACCCAGTACTTC
D: .; J: TRBJ2-1; size: few; V: TRBV5-1; CDR3: CASSAEYNEQFF; DNA: TGCGCCAGCAGCGCCGAGTACAATGAGCAGTTCTTC
D: .; J: TRBJ1-4; size: few; V: TRBV18; CDR3: CASSRTGTASTNEKLFF; DNA: TGTGCCAGCTCACGTACCGGGACCGCCTCAACTAATGAAAAACTGTTTTTT
D: .; J: TRBJ1-1; size: .; V: TRBV28; CDR3: CASSLLGVEAFF; DNA: TGTGCCAGCAGTCTCCTAGGCGTTGAAGCTTTCTTT
D: TRBD2; J: TRBJ2-3; size: .; V: TRBV7-9; CDR3: CASSLGSTSGSSDTQYF; DNA: TGTGCCAGCAGCTTAGGGTCGACTAGCGGGAGTTCAGATACGCAGTATTTT
D: .; J: TRBJ2-5; size: .; V: TRBV5-1; CDR3: CASSLGRGETQYF; DNA: TGCGCCAGCAGCTTGGGCAGGGGAGAGACCCAGTACTTC